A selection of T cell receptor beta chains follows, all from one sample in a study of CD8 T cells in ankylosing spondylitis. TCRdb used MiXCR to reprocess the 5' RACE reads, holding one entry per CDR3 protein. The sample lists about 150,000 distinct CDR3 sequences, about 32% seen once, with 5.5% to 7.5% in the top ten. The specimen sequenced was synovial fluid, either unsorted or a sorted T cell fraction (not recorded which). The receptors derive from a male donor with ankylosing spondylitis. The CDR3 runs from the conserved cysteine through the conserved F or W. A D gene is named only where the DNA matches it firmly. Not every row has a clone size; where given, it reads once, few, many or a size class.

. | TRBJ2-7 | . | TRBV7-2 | TGTGCCAGCAGCTTTCTCGGACCAGGCGACGAGCAGTACTTC | CASSFLGPGDEQYF
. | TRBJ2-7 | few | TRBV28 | TGTGCCAGCAGTTCCCGAAGTGGATTTCTCTACGAGCAGTACTTC | CASSSRSGFLYEQYF
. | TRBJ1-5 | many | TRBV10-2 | TGCGCCAGCAGTGAGTCCCGTTATAGCAATCAGCCCCAGCATTTT | CASSESRYSNQPQHF
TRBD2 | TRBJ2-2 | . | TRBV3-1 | TGTGCCAGCAGCCAAGGGACTAGCGGGAGGACCGGGGAGCTGTTTTTT | CASSQGTSGRTGELFF
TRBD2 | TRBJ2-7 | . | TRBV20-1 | TGCAGTGCTAGAGATCCTAGCGGGGGGCCATACGAGCAGTACTTC | CSARDPSGGPYEQYF
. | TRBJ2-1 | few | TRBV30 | TGTGCCTGGAGACCAACACCGATCTCCTACAATGAGCAGTTCTTC | CAWRPTPISYNEQFF
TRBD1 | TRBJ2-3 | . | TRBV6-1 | TGTGCCAGCAGTGAAGCGCTTGGACAGGGTCTGACAGATACGCAGTATTTT | CASSEALGQGLTDTQYF
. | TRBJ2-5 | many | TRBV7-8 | TGTGCCAGCAGCTTGGGTCTAGGGGGGATGGAGACCCAGTACTTC | CASSLGLGGMETQYF
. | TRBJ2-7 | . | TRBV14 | TGTGCCAGCAGCCAAGATTCGACTAGCTACGAGCAGTACTTC | CASSQDSTSYEQYF
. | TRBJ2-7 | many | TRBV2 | TGTGCCAGCACGGGGCAACCCCAATCCTACGAGCAGTACTTC | CASTGQPQSYEQYF
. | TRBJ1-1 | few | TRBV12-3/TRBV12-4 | TGTGCCAGCAATCCCCTAGGGGCAGTGAACACTGAAGCTTTCTTT | CASNPLGAVNTEAFF
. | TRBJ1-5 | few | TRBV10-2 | TGCGCCAGCAGTGAGTCCGGTACCTATCAGCCCCAGCATTTT | CASSESGTYQPQHF
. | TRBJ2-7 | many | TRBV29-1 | TGCAGCGTTGGGGCTAGTTACGAGCAGTACTTC | CSVGASYEQYF
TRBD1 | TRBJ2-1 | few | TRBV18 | TGTGCCAGCTCAACGGGACAGGGCGATGAGCAGTTCTTC | CASSTGQGDEQFF
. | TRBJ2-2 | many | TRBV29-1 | TGCAGCGGGGAGGTTACGAACACCGGGGAGCTGTTTTTT | CSGEVTNTGELFF
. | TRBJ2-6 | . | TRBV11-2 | TGTGCCAGCAGCTCTAGTTCGACTGGGGCCAACGTCCTGACTTTC | CASSSSSTGANVLTF
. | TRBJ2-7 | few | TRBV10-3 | TGTGCCATCAGTGAAGAGGACGAGCAGTACTTC | CAISEEDEQYF
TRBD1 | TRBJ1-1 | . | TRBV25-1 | TGTGCCAGCACCAGGACGGTGGCAGGGGGCAATGAAGCTTTCTTT | CASTRTVAGGNEAFF
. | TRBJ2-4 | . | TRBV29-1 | TGCAGCGCCAATTCCGGGAACATTCAGTACTTC | CSANSGNIQYF
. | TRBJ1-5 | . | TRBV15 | TGTGCCACCAGCAGCTCCAGGGAGGCGCCCCAGCATTTT | CATSSSREAPQHF
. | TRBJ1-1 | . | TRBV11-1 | TGTGCCAGCATGCCGGAGGGCCGGACTGAAGCTTTCTTT | CASMPEGRTEAFF
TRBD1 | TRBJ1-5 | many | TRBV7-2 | TGTGCCAGCAGCTTAGCAGGGACAGAGATTCATCAGCCCCAGCATTTT | CASSLAGTEIHQPQHF
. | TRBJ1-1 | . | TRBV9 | TGTGCCAGCAGCGCCCCTGGGAGAATGAACACTGAAGCTTTCTTT | CASSAPGRMNTEAFF
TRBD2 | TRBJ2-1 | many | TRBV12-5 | TGTGCTAGTGGTTTGGTACGTCCCAGCGGGATGGTCCATGAGCAGTTCTTC | CASGLVRPSGMVHEQFF
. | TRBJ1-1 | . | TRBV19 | TGTGCCAGTAGTATGGGCGGATGGAACACTGAAGCTTTCTTT | CASSMGGWNTEAFF
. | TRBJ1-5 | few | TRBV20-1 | TGCAGTGCTGGAGGGGCAAGCAATCAGCCCCAGCATTTT | CSAGGASNQPQHF
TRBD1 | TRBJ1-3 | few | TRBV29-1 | TGCAGCGTTGTTAAGGACAGGGTCGGCGACACCATATATTTT | CSVVKDRVGDTIYF
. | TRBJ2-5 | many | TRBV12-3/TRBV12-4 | TGTGCCAGCAGTTTAGAAGGTGGCAGGGCCCAGTACTTC | CASSLEGGRAQYF
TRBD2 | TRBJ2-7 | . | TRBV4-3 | TGCGCCAGCAGCCAAGGGGCGGTAGCGGGAGGTCACACGGCCTCGGGCGAGCAGTACTTC | CASSQGAVAGGHTASGEQYF
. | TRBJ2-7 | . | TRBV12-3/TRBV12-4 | TGTGCCAGCACCCCGGACACCTTCGGCTACGAGCAGTACTTC | CASTPDTFGYEQYF
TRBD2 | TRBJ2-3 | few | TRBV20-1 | TGCAGTGCTAGAGGACTAGCGGGAGGCCGCACAGATACGCAGTATTTT | CSARGLAGGRTDTQYF
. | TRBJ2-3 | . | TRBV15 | TGTGCCATCAGCAGCCGCTTACTCCGCACAGATACGCAGTATTTT | CAISSRLLRTDTQYF
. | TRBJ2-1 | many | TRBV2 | TGTGCCAGCAGTGAAAGGGGCTACAATGAGCAGTTCTTC | CASSERGYNEQFF
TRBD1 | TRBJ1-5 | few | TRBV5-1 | TGCGCCAGCAGCCTAAGCGACAGGGGAAGGGATCAGCCCCAGCATTTT | CASSLSDRGRDQPQHF
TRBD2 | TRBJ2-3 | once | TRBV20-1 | TGCAGTGCTAGAGATTTGACTAGCGGGGGGGCCAGGAGTACAGATACGCAGTATTTT | CSARDLTSGGARSTDTQYF
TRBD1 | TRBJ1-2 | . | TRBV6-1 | TGTGCCAGCAGTACCTTCCCTAGGACAGGGCCGGACTATGGCTACACCTTC | CASSTFPRTGPDYGYTF
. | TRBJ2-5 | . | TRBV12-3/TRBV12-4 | TGTGCCAGCAGTTTATTAGGGGGACGGGAGACCCAGTACTTC | CASSLLGGRETQYF
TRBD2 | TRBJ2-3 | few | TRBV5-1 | TGCGCCAGCAGCTTGGCCGCTGGTAGCGGGGGTGGAGATACGCAGTATTTT | CASSLAAGSGGGDTQYF
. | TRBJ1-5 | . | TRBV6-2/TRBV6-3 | TGTGCCAGCAGCCGTGTCCAGTGGGCGATGTATCAGCCCCAGCATTTT | CASSRVQWAMYQPQHF
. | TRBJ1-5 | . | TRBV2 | TGTGCCAGCAGTGAAGGGGTACGGAGCAATCAGCCCCAGCATTTT | CASSEGVRSNQPQHF
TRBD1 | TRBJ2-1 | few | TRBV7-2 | TGTGCCAGCAGCTTGCGGTCGACAGGGGGCGGTTACAATGAGCAGTTCTTC | CASSLRSTGGGYNEQFF